Listed below are T cell receptor beta chains from one sample, sequenced in a study of cytomegalovirus exposure and HLA in healthy donors. Sequenced by immunoSEQ multiplex PCR; TCRdb stores in-frame clones only, minus some. The sample consists of about 210,000 clones, around 75% of them appearing once. Input material: PBMCs. The source is a male donor in good health and CMV-seropositive. Both conserved end residues are part of each CDR3. D genes are given only for firm matches. Clone sizes are given selectively: once, few, many, or a class where the clone is expanded.

DNA	CDR3	J	length	V	D	size
TGTGCCAGTAGTATTACAGGGGTAGGGAGTGAAGCTTTCTTT	CASSITGVGSEAFF	TRBJ1-1	14	TRBV19	TRBD1	.
TGTGCCAGTAGTATGTTAGGAGCGGGAGCCTACAATGAGCAGTTCTTC	CASSMLGAGAYNEQFF	TRBJ2-1	16	TRBV19	TRBD2	few
TGTGCCAGCAGCGCGAGGACAGGAAACACTGAAGCTTTCTTT	CASSARTGNTEAFF	TRBJ1-1	14	TRBV9	TRBD1	few
TGTGCCAGCAGCTTAGAGCCGAGTAACTACGAGCAGTACTTC	CASSLEPSNYEQYF	TRBJ2-7	14	TRBV7-9	.	.
TGTGCCAGCAGTTACCCAGGGGGCAATGAGCAGTTCTTC	CASSYPGGNEQFF	TRBJ2-1	13	TRBV27	TRBD1	.
TGTGCCAGCAGCTCCGGGACAGGGTACACCGGGGAGCTGTTTTTT	CASSSGTGYTGELFF	TRBJ2-2	15	TRBV7-3	TRBD1	.
TGTGCCAGCAGCCCTTCGGGGGGTGGCAATCAGCCCCAGCATTTT	CASSPSGGGNQPQHF	TRBJ1-5	15	TRBV9	.	.
TGTGCCAGCCGGGACTCTTCGTTAAATGAGCAGTTCTTC	CASRDSSLNEQFF	TRBJ2-1	13	TRBV19	.	.
TGCGCCAGCAGCTTGACCGGAGACTACGAGCAGTACTTC	CASSLTGDYEQYF	TRBJ2-7	13	TRBV5-1	.	.
TGCGCCAGCCGCTTAGACTCCTTGGCTGGGGCCAACGTCCTGACTTTC	CASRLDSLAGANVLTF	TRBJ2-6	16	TRBV5-1	.	.
TGCGCCAGCAGCTTGGGAACTAGCCGGGAGACCCAGTACTTC	CASSLGTSRETQYF	TRBJ2-5	14	TRBV5-1	.	.
TGTGCCAGCGGGGACTACGCCTTTGGGGAGACCCAGTACTTC	CASGDYAFGETQYF	TRBJ2-5	14	TRBV2	TRBD2	.
TGTGCCAGCAGTAGATCCCTAGCGGGAGACTCACCGTACAATGAGCAGTTCTTC	CASSRSLAGDSPYNEQFF	TRBJ2-1	18	TRBV2	TRBD2	once
TGTGCCAGCAGCTTAGGGCCTGCCCCCAAGTTCTTC	CASSLGPAPKFF	TRBJ2-1	12	TRBV11-3	.	.
TGTGCCTGGAGTGTACACGGCCCATTCAGGGAGCAGTTCTTC	CAWSVHGPFREQFF	TRBJ2-1	14	TRBV30	.	once
TGTGCCAGCAGCCAAGGACCTTGGGAGGGGACCCAGTACTTC	CASSQGPWEGTQYF	TRBJ2-5	14	TRBV7-8	TRBD2	.
TGTGCCAGCTCTTTCGGACAGGCCAACACTGAAGCTTTCTTT	CASSFGQANTEAFF	TRBJ1-1	14	TRBV18	TRBD1	.
TGTGCCAGCAGCCCCATCCCTAGCGGGAGTGGTAATGAGCAGTTCTTC	CASSPIPSGSGNEQFF	TRBJ2-1	16	TRBV14	TRBD2	.
TGTGCCAGCAGCCCCCGGGTCTCCGGAGGCTACACCTTC	CASSPRVSGGYTF	TRBJ1-2	13	TRBV6-5	.	.
TGTGCCATCAGTGAGCGGACAGGGGCCAGAAATGAAAAACTGTTTTTT	CAISERTGARNEKLFF	TRBJ1-4	16	TRBV10-3	TRBD1	once
TGTGCCAGCTCACCACGACAGAAGATGGACTATGGCTACACCTTC	CASSPRQKMDYGYTF	TRBJ1-2	15	TRBV18	.	.
TGTGCCAGCAGCATAAAGGCGGGACAGCCCTCCTATAATTCACCCCTCCACTTT	CASSIKAGQPSYNSPLHF	TRBJ1-6	18	TRBV21-1	.	.
TGTGCCAGCAGCCCGAGTGGTAATACGCAGTATTTT	CASSPSGNTQYF	TRBJ2-3	12	TRBV7-9	.	.
TGCGCCAGCAGCCAAGCGCTGGACAGGCGCTCCTACGAGCAGTACTTC	CASSQALDRRSYEQYF	TRBJ2-7	16	TRBV4-3	TRBD1	.